Each of the 12 T cell receptor beta chains below was sequenced from the same sample in a study of T cell responses to AZD1222 COVID-19 vaccine. Measured with immunoSEQ multiplex PCR; TCRdb has only the in-frame clones, and not every one. The sample yields some 130,000 clones, roughly 85% seen once. The sample here was peripheral blood, taken on day 0 of AZD1222 vaccination. These receptors came from an adult in good health.

This rearrangement joins TRBV2 to TRBJ1-5, with 7 nucleotides matching TRBD1. The CDR3 length is 13 residues. Germline V CDR1 and CDR2: SNHLY, FYNNEI. V shed 5 bases and J 7 bases; nucleotides not matched to a gene: 5. The CDR3 DNA reads TGTGCCAGCAGTACAGGGGTCAGACAGCCCCAGCATTTT. Its translation is CASSTGVRQPQHF.

The chain carries TRBV30 and TRBJ1-5, with 8 bases that match TRBD1. The V and J ends lost 0 bases and 4 bases, in that order; junction bases with no gene match: 11. CDR3 length: 17 residues. The germline V gene encodes CDR1 GTSNPN and CDR2 SVGIG (reference sequence). The CDR3 DNA sequence: TGTGCCTGGAGTGTCGCCAGGGGGCATACGGTAAATCAGCCCCAGCATTTT. It specifies CAWSVARGHTVNQPQHF.

This chain uses TRBV2 with TRBJ2-3; D is possibly TRBD2 (7 bases). Germline loops: CDR1 SNHLY, CDR2 FYNNEI. The CDR3 covers 15 residues. V lost 4 bases and J 4 bases, leaving 15 bases between the germline ends. As DNA, the CDR3 is TGTGCCAGCAGTGTAATTGGGGGGGGCGCAGATACGCAGTATTTT. Translated: CASSVIGGGADTQYF.

The chain recombines TRBV28 with TRBJ1-3; no reliable D call. Trimming removed 4 bases from V and 2 bases from J, with 9 bases in between. The CDR3 loop spans 14 amino acids. Germline CDR1 reads MDHEN; CDR2 reads SYDVKM. For the CDR3, the DNA is TGTGCCAGCAGTTCACACTCCCCTGGAAACACCATATATTTT. It encodes CASSSHSPGNTIYF.

The rearrangement links TRBV11-2 to TRBJ1-1; TRBD1 is a possible D gene (5 bases). V was trimmed by 1 base and J by 3 bases, leaving 9 bases between them. Germline CDR1 reads SGHAT; CDR2 reads FQNNGV. CDR3 length: 14 amino acids. The CDR3 loop is CASSLVGRDTEAFF. Written as DNA, the CDR3 is TGTGCCAGCAGCTTAGTAGGCAGGGACACTGAAGCTTTCTTT.

The rearrangement uses TRBV28 and TRBJ2-3; D is uncertain. CDR3 size: 15 residues. V dropped 6 bases and J dropped 1 base, with 14 bases sitting between them. The germline CDR1 and CDR2 sequences are MDHEN and SYDVKM. The CDR3 loop is CASSILLPGTDTQYF. The CDR3 DNA sequence: TGTGCCAGCAGCATCCTACTTCCAGGCACAGATACGCAGTATTTT.

The chain's CDR3 is CASSFADRPNSPLHF. The CDR3 coding sequence is TGTGCCAGCAGCTTTGCCGACAGGCCTAATTCACCCCTCCACTTT. The chain is built from TRBV5-4 and TRBJ1-6; TRBD1 might be the D (6 bases). Germline loops: CDR1 SGHNT, CDR2 YYREEE (reference sequence). V was clipped by 2 bases and J by 6 bases, with 12 bases between them. The CDR3 sequence is 15 residues long.

The J gene is TRBJ1-1, the V gene TRBV9; 8 bases agree with TRBD1. The length of the CDR3 is 15 residues. From germline, CDR1 is SGDLS and CDR2 YYNGEE. V shed 6 bases and J 0 bases; nucleotides not matched to a gene: 7. CDR3 loop: CASTLGTGMNTEAFF. CDR3 sequence (DNA): TGTGCCAGCACCTTAGGGACAGGCATGAACACTGAAGCTTTCTTT.

The chain recombines TRBV4-2 with TRBJ1-2; D gene uncertain. CDR1 and CDR2 (germline): LGHNA, YNFKEQ. The CDR3 loop spans 15 amino acids. The ends were cut back, 8 bases at V and 8 bases at J, with 24 bases in the middle. The CDR3 reads CASDKDTSITPGYTF. The CDR3 DNA sequence: TGTGCCAGCGATAAGGATACTTCGATTACTCCGGGCTACACCTTC.

The chain is built from TRBV9 and TRBJ2-4; 11 nucleotides agree with TRBD2. V lost 3 bases to trimming and J lost 2 bases; unmatched junction nucleotides: 7. This CDR3 spans 17 amino acids. The germline V gene has CDR1 SGDLS and CDR2 YYNGEE. The CDR3 DNA reads as TGTGCCAGCAGCGCCTCTCTAGCGGGGGGTACCAAAAACATTCAGTACTTC. This encodes CASSASLAGGTKNIQYF.

The chain carries TRBV14 and TRBJ2-2; D is unclear. The CDR3 spans 13 residues. Trimming left V 2 bases short and J 7 bases short, with 8 bases between. Germline V gene sequence: CDR1 SGHDN, CDR2 FVKESK. Written as DNA, the CDR3 is TGTGCCAGCAGCCAACAGTACCACGGGGAGCTGTTTTTT. Encoded protein: CASSQQYHGELFF.

This chain links TRBV6-5 with TRBJ2-7; 10 bases agree with TRBD1. The length of the CDR3 is 15 residues. Germline V gene lookup returns CDR1 MNHEY and CDR2 SVGAGI. V gave up 7 bases and J gave up 2 bases; unmatched junction bases: 8. The CDR3 bases are TGTGCCAGCACTCTCACCGGGACAGGGGCCTACGAGCAGTACTTC. Protein: CASTLTGTGAYEQYF.